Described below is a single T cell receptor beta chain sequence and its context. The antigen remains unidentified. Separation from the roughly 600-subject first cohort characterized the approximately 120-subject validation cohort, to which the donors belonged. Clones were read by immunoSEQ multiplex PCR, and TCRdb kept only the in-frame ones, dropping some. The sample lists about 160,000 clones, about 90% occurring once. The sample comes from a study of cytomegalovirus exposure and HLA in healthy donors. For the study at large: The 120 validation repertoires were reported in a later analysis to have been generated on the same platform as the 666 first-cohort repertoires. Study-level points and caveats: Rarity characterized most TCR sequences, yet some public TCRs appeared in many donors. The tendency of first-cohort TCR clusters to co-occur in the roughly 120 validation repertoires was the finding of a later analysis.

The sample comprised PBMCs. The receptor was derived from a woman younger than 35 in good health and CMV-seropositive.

CDR3 sequence (DNA): TGTGCCAGCAGTTATCGGGACAGGGTCACCGGGGAGCTGTTTTTT. It yields the protein CASSYRDRVTGELFF. The chain is built from TRBV6-6 and TRBJ2-2; 9 nucleotides line up with TRBD1. J lost 4 bases, V lost 3 bases, and 3 bases had no gene match. Looked up from germline, CDR1 is MNHNY and CDR2 is SVGAGI (reference sequence). This CDR3 is built from 15 residues.